This T cell receptor (beta chain) originates from a study of T cells expressing NK-cell markers. TCRdb re-called the 5' RACE reads, yielding one record per CDR3 amino acid sequence without DNA. This repertoire includes approximately 420,000 distinct CDR3 sequences. The CDR3 consists of 13 residues. Germline CDR1 DFQATT, CDR2 SNEGSKA (reference sequence). The V call is TRBV20-1, the J call TRBJ1-2; TCRdb's D call of TRBD1 is untestable without DNA. This receptor was obtained from a woman between 50 and 59 years old in good health. The sequenced sample consisted of blood T cells: a sorted CD56 or NKG2C T cell subset, CD4+ or CD8+ T cells, or bulk PBMC T cells (not recorded which). The CDR3 sequence: CSALEGTNYGYTF.